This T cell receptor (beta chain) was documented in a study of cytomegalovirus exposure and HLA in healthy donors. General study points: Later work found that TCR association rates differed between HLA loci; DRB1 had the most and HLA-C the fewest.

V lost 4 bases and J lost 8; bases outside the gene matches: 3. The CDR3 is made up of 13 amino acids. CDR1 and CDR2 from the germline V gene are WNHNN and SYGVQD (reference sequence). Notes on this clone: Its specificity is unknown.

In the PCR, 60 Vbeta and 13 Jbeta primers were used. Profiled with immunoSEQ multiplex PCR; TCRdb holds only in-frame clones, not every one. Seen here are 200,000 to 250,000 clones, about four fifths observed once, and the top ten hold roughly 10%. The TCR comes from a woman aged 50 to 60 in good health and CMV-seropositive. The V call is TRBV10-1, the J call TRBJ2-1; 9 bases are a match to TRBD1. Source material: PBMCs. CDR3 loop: CASSVTGGDEQFF. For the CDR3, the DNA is TGCGCCAGCAGTGTCACAGGGGGCGATGAGCAGTTCTTC.